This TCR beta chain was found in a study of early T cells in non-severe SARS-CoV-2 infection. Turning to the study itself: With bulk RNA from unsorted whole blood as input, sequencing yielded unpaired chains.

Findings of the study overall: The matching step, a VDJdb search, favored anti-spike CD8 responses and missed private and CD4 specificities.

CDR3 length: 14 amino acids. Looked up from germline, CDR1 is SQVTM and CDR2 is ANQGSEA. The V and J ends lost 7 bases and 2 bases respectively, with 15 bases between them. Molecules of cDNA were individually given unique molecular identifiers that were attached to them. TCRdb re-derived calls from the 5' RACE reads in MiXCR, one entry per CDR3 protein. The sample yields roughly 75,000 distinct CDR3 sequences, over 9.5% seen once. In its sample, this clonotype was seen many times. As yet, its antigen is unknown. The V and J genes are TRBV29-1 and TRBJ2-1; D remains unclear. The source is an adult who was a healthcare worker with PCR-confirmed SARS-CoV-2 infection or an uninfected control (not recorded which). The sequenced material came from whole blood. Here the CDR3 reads CSGFTDGTYNEQFF. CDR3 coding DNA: TGCAGCGGTTTCACCGATGGGACCTACAATGAGCAGTTCTTC.